The rows below give T cell receptor beta chains drawn from one sample of a study of cytomegalovirus exposure and HLA in healthy donors. Produced via immunoSEQ multiplex PCR; TCRdb's table is partial and in-frame only. The table lists around 130,000 clones, approximately 80% of them singletons. The sequencing input was PBMCs. The receptors were sampled from a woman between 18 and 29 years old in good health and CMV-seronegative. The CDR3 runs from the conserved cysteine through the conserved F or W. A D gene is named only where the DNA matches it firmly. Not all rows give a size; the values are once, few, many and, for expanded clones, a class.

V,size,J,D,CDR3,DNA
TRBV10-2,-,TRBJ2-1,TRBD2,CASGASGRANEQFF,TGCGCCAGCGGGGCTAGCGGGAGGGCCAATGAGCAGTTCTTC
TRBV30,once,TRBJ1-2,TRBD1,CAWFPGQGDYGYTF,TGTGCCTGGTTTCCGGGACAGGGCGACTATGGCTACACCTTC
TRBV30,-,TRBJ1-2,-,CAWSVAGINYGYTF,TGTGCCTGGAGTGTAGCCGGTATTAACTATGGCTACACCTTC
TRBV5-1,-,TRBJ2-3,-,CASSLAGIRDTQYF,TGCGCCAGCAGCTTGGCCGGGATACGGGATACGCAGTATTTT
TRBV27,-,TRBJ2-2,-,CASSSLPQGAGELFF,TGTGCCAGCAGTTCTCTCCCGCAGGGTGCCGGGGAGCTGTTTTTT
TRBV25-1,-,TRBJ2-2,TRBD1,CASSGDRGKKIGELFF,TGTGCCAGCAGTGGAGACAGGGGGAAAAAAATCGGGGAGCTGTTTTTT
TRBV28,-,TRBJ1-1,-,CASSFQGVMNTEAFF,TGTGCCAGCAGTTTCCAGGGCGTCATGAACACTGAAGCTTTCTTT
TRBV7-2,once,TRBJ1-2,-,CASSLEGGRRANYGYTF,TGTGCCAGCAGCTTAGAAGGTGGGAGAAGAGCTAACTATGGCTACACCTTC
TRBV29-1,few,TRBJ2-7,TRBD1,CSVASGTGSDEQYF,TGCAGCGTTGCGTCCGGGACAGGGAGCGACGAGCAGTACTTC
TRBV29-1,-,TRBJ1-4,-,CSVEEGGKLFF,TGCAGCGTTGAAGAGGGAGGAAAACTGTTTTTT
TRBV30,-,TRBJ1-1,-,CAWSISDRRNTEAFF,TGTGCCTGGAGTATCTCGGACAGAAGGAACACTGAAGCTTTCTTT
TRBV4-2,-,TRBJ2-7,TRBD2,CASSQDSGRADEQYF,TGTGCCAGCAGCCAAGATAGCGGGAGGGCCGACGAGCAGTACTTC
TRBV5-1,-,TRBJ2-3,TRBD2,CASSGLAGEADTQYF,TGCGCCAGCAGCGGATTAGCGGGAGAAGCTGATACGCAGTATTTT
TRBV27,-,TRBJ2-7,-,CASSSHRGGAYEQYF,TGTGCCAGCAGTTCCCACCGCGGCGGAGCCTACGAGCAGTACTTC
TRBV6-1,few,TRBJ1-2,-,CASTQTYGYTF,TGTGCCAGCACACAGACCTATGGCTACACCTTC
TRBV10-1,-,TRBJ2-3,TRBD2,CASSPREGPSDTQYF,TGCGCCAGCAGTCCCCGGGAGGGCCCATCAGATACGCAGTATTTT
TRBV7-8,once,TRBJ2-7,TRBD1,CASSSGTASYEQYF,TGTGCCAGCAGCTCAGGGACAGCCTCCTACGAGCAGTACTTC
TRBV5-1,-,TRBJ1-1,-,CASSPAGRTNTEAFF,TGCGCCAGCAGCCCGGCGGGGAGGACGAACACTGAAGCTTTCTTT
TRBV6-5,few,TRBJ1-1,-,CASSYSIQGGYTEAFF,TGTGCCAGCAGTTACTCTATTCAGGGAGGGTACACTGAAGCTTTCTTT
TRBV10-3,few,TRBJ2-1,TRBD1,CAIKNRGYNEQFF,TGTGCCATCAAAAACAGGGGCTACAATGAGCAGTTCTTC
TRBV5-6,-,TRBJ2-7,-,CASTYRDTSSYEQYF,TGTGCCAGCACGTACCGGGACACCAGCTCCTACGAGCAGTACTTC